The clone carrying this T cell receptor beta chain showed up just a few times. MiXCR, run by TCRdb on the RT-PCR reads, gives a single entry per CDR3 protein. The table records hundreds of thousands of distinct CDR3 sequences, less than 20% of them present only once. This record belongs to a study of response to subunit inactivated influenza vaccine. CDR1 is DFQATT, CDR2 SNEGSKA, per germline (reference sequence). This CDR3 has 13 amino acids. With 3 bases removed from V and 6 bases from J, the gap between germline ends came to 12 bases. Here the sequenced sample was PBMCs from blood, taken approximately 13 days after vaccination. V and J are TRBV20-1 and TRBJ2-1, with D perhaps matching TRBD1 (5 bases). The receptor's source is a man aged 50-60 years who received an inactivated influenza vaccine. Here the CDR3 DNA reads TGCAGTGCTAGTGAAAGGGGCCCCAATGAGCAGTTCTTC. Translating it yields CSASERGPNEQFF.